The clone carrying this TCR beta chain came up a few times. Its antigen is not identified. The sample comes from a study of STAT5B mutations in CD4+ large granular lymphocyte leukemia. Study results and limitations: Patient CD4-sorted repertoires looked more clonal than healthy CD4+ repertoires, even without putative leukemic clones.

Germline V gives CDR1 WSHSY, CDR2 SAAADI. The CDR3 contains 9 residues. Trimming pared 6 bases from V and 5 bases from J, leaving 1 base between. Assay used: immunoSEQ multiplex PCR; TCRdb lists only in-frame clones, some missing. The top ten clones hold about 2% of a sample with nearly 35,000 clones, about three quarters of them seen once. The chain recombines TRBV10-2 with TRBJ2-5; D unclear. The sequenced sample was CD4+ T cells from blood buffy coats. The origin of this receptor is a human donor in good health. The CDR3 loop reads CASSETQYF. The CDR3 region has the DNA TGCGCCAGCAGCGAGACCCAGTACTTC.